Described below is a single T cell receptor beta chain sequence and its context. Its cognate antigen is unknown. CDR3 size: 15 residues. V lost 0 bases to trimming and J lost 1 base, with 7 bases between them. Germline values: CDR1 LGHDT, CDR2 YNNKEL (reference sequence). One entry per CDR3 protein results from TCRdb running MiXCR on the reads. This table has 450,000 to 600,000 distinct CDR3 sequences, about 39% appearing once. This record belongs to a study of T cell repertoires in cytomegalovirus infection. Study as a whole: Recently identified HLA-C-restricted CMV epitopes were among the peptides used. The public TCR beta signatures pointed to both CMV infection and matching HLA type.

Findings and caveats of the study: In two of eight donors, the top clonotype was HLA-C-restricted CMV-specific. Public TCR beta family frequency separated CMV-and-HLA carriers, including in an independent cohort.

The receptor comes from a human donor in good health (CMV status not recorded). Some clones in this sample may be carry-over from other donors' samples. The V call is TRBV3-1, the J call TRBJ2-1, with D unclear. The input for sequencing was cultured PBMCs, taken from culture after CMV antigen stimulation. The DNA of the CDR3 is TGTGCCAGCAGCCAAGATTACGGATCCTACAATGAGCAGTTCTTC. It translates to CASSQDYGSYNEQFF.